These 14 T cell receptor beta chains share one sample of origin, sequenced in a study of PD-L1 blockade in urothelial cancer. Sequenced by immunoSEQ multiplex PCR; TCRdb stores in-frame clones only, minus some. The sample records 90,000 or so clones, around 91% being singletons. The time point: pretreatment peripheral blood. The sample here was PBMCs, taken around atezolizumab (anti-PD-L1) treatment. Receptor source: a man in his sixties with urothelial cancer.

As for this clone: At one end the junction does not follow the germline gene, possibly because of a read error. The chain employs TRBV7-7 and TRBJ2-5; 10 positions match TRBD1. The germline gives CDR1 SSHAT, CDR2 FNYEAQ (reference sequence). This CDR3 is 17 amino acids long. DNA for the CDR3: TGTGCTAGCAGCTTAGGATCTTCCGGGACAGGGGTGGAGACCCAGTACTTC. The encoded protein is CASSLGSSGTGVETQYF.

This chain links TRBV2 with TRBJ1-5; 9 nucleotides agree with TRBD1. The CDR3 is 15 amino acids. J lost 7 bases, V lost 5 bases, and 9 bases had no gene match. From germline, CDR1 is SNHLY and CDR2 FYNNEI. Here the CDR3 reads CASSKGQGRGQPQHF. The CDR3 nucleotides are TGTGCCAGCAGTAAGGGACAGGGAAGGGGACAGCCCCAGCATTTT.

The V call is TRBV6-5, the J call TRBJ2-1, with D perhaps matching TRBD2 (5 bases). Germline lookup yields CDR1 MNHEY and CDR2 SVGAGI. This CDR3 region has 16 residues. V lost 0 bases and J lost 0, with 9 bases in between. The CDR3 coding sequence is TGTGCCAGCAGTTACTCCCCGGGGAGCTCCTACAATGAGCAGTTCTTC. The encoded protein is CASSYSPGSSYNEQFF.

The chain couples TRBV4-3 to TRBJ2-2; 7 bases line up with TRBD2. Trimming cost V 5 bases and J 4 bases; bases outside gene matches: 10. In germline, CDR1 is LGHNA, CDR2 YSLEER. The CDR3 has 16 amino acids. The CDR3 nucleotides are TGCGCCAGCAGCAAGTACGGCGGGAGTGCCACCGGGGAGCTGTTTTTT. Protein: CASSKYGGSATGELFF.

This clone occurred a few times. V usage is TRBV6-5 and J usage is TRBJ1-1; D call uncertain. The germline gives CDR1 MNHEY, CDR2 SVGAGI. Trimming took off 11 bases at V and 1 base at J, with 8 bases between the two ends. CDR3 length: 11 amino acids. Written as DNA, the CDR3 is TGTGCCTCACAGACGAACACTGAAGCTTTCTTT. This sequence encodes CASQTNTEAFF.

V is TRBV5-8 and J is TRBJ1-2; TRBD1 might be the D (6 bases). V was trimmed by 0 bases and J by 4 bases, leaving 7 bases between them. The CDR3 consists of 13 residues. The germline V gene encodes CDR1 SGHTS and CDR2 YDEGEE. This chain's CDR3 is CASSLGGGYGYTF. CDR3 nucleotides: TGTGCCAGCAGCTTGGGAGGGGGCTATGGCTACACCTTC.

The chain is built from TRBV19 and TRBJ1-1, with 7 bases matching TRBD1. From germline, CDR1 is LNHDA and CDR2 SQIVND (reference sequence). This CDR3 has 12 residues. The trim removed 5 bases at V and 11 bases at J, leaving 8 bases unmatched. The CDR3 loop is CASSPDKGAAFF. The CDR3 bases are TGTGCCAGTAGTCCTGATAAGGGGGCTGCTTTCTTT.

The CDR3 reads CAIGGTGGGYGYTF. In nucleotides, the CDR3 is TGTGCCATCGGCGGGACAGGGGGCGGCTATGGCTACACCTTC. The chain couples TRBV10-3 to TRBJ1-2, with 12 nucleotides matching TRBD1. The CDR3 has 14 amino acids. The germline V gene encodes CDR1 ENHRY and CDR2 SYGVKD. The J segment lost 4 bases and the V segment lost 8 bases, leaving 5 bases of the junction unmatched.

J is TRBJ2-5 and V is TRBV16, with 7 bases aligning to TRBD2. The CDR3 consists of 15 residues. After removal of 4 bases from V and 5 bases from J, the junction contained 10 bases not matched to a gene. The V gene's germline CDR1 is KGHSY and CDR2 FQNENV. The CDR3 DNA reads as TGTGCCAGCAGCCGACAAGCGGGGTCGGAGGAGACCCAGTACTTC. Amino acids: CASSRQAGSEETQYF.

The chain couples TRBV19 to TRBJ2-7; 8 nucleotides align to TRBD1. V gave up 5 bases and J gave up 3 bases; unmatched junction bases: 6. Germline V gives CDR1 LNHDA, CDR2 SQIVND (reference sequence). The CDR3 has 14 residues. The DNA of the CDR3 is TGTGCCAGTAGTGAACTTGGACAGGGCTACGAGCAGTACTTC. Translated, it gives CASSELGQGYEQYF.

This chain's CDR3 is CASSTQHPLQQYF. CDR3 DNA sequence: TGTGCCAGTAGTACCCAACATCCCCTCCAGCAGTACTTC. The J gene is TRBJ2-7, the V gene TRBV19; D is unresolved. Germline V gene lookup returns CDR1 LNHDA and CDR2 SQIVND (reference sequence). Trimming cost V 4 bases and J 8 bases, with 15 bases left between them. The CDR3 length is 13 residues. The complete variable domain, with remaining parts taken from reference TRBV19 and TRBJ2-7, reads DGGITQSPKYLFRKEGQNVTLSCEQNLNHDAMYWYRQDPGQGLRLIYYSQIVNDFQKGDIAEGYSVSREKKESFPLTVTSAQKNPTAFYLCASSTQHPLQQYFGPGTRLTVT.

The gene calls are TRBV19 and TRBJ2-2, with no clear D. Germline V gives CDR1 LNHDA, CDR2 SQIVND (reference sequence). Trimming removed 6 bases at V and 0 bases at J, with 11 bases between. The CDR3 spans 15 residues. The CDR3 nucleotides are TGTGCCAGTAGGACCAACTACGCGAACACCGGGGAGCTGTTTTTT. It yields the protein CASRTNYANTGELFF. The entire variable domain, with the rest obtained from reference TRBV19 and TRBJ2-2, is as follows: DGGITQSPKYLFRKEGQNVTLSCEQNLNHDAMYWYRQDPGQGLRLIYYSQIVNDFQKGDIAEGYSVSREKKESFPLTVTSAQKNPTAFYLCASRTNYANTGELFFGEGSRLTVL.

This rearrangement joins TRBV9 to TRBJ2-5; 8 bases align to TRBD2. Per germline, CDR1 SGDLS and CDR2 YYNGEE. V trimming: 0 bases; J trimming: 3 bases; junction bases outside the gene matches: 7. The CDR3 totals 16 residues. CDR3 sequence reads: CASSVGGGGIKETQYF. The CDR3 coding sequence is TGTGCCAGCAGCGTAGGTGGCGGGGGGATTAAAGAGACCCAGTACTTC.

The table lists this clone with a few counts. The chain recombines TRBV25-1 with TRBJ1-4; D unclear. The CDR3 has 13 residues. CDR1 and CDR2 from the germline V gene are MGHDK and SYGVNS. V was clipped by 5 bases and J by 6 bases, with 10 bases between them. The CDR3 bases are TGTGCCAGCAGTAAGATCCGGGATGAAAAACTGTTTTTT. Encoded protein: CASSKIRDEKLFF.